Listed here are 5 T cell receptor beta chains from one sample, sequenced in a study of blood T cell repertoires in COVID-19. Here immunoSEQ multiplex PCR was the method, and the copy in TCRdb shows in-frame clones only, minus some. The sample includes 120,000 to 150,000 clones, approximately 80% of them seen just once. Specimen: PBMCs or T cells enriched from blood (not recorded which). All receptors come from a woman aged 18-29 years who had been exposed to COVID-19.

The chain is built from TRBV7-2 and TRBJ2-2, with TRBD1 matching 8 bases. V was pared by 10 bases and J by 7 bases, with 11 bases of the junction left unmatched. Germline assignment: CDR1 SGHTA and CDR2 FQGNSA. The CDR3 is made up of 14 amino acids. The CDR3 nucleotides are TGTGCCACCAGACAGGGGAGCTTGGACGGGGAGCTGTTTTTT. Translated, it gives CATRQGSLDGELFF. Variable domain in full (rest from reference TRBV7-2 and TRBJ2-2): GAGVSQSPSNKVTEKGKDVELRCDPISGHTALYWYRQSLGQGLEFLIYFQGNSAPDKSGLPSDRFSAERTGGSVSTLTIQRTQQEDSAVYLCATRQGSLDGELFFGEGSRLTVL.

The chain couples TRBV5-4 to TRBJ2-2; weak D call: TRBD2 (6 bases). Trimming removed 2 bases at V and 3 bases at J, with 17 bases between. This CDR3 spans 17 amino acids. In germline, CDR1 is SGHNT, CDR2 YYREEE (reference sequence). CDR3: CASSLSPGGSDTGELFF. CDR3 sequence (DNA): TGTGCCAGCAGCTTATCACCAGGAGGGTCGGACACCGGGGAGCTGTTTTTT.

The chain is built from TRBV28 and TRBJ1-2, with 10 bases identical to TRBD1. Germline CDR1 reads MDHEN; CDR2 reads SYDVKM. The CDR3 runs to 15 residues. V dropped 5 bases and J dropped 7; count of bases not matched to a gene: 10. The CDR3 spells CASSGNDRGLGGYTF. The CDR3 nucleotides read TGTGCCAGCAGTGGAAATGACAGGGGGCTTGGTGGCTACACCTTC.

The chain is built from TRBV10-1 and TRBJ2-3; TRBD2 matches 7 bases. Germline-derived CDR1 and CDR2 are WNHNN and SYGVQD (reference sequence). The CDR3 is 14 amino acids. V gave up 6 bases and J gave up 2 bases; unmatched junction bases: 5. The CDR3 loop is CASSPGRFTDTQYF. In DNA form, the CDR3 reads TGCGCCAGCAGCCCCGGGAGGTTCACAGATACGCAGTATTTT.

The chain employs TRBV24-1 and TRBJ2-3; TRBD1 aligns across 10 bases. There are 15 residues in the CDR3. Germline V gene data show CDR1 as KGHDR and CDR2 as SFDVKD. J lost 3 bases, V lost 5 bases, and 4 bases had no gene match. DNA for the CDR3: TGTGCCACCAGTGTGGGACAGGGGAGGACAGATACGCAGTATTTT. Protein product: CATSVGQGRTDTQYF.